This entry lists 25 T cell receptor beta chains sequenced from one sample in a study of blood T cells in healthy people across ages. The authors ran a second PCR of about 7 to 12 cycles using a sample-barcoded 5' primer and a J-beta primer mix. TCRdb redid the calling of the 5' RACE reads with MiXCR, one entry per CDR3 protein. The top ten hold 15% to 20% of the sample, which has about 1 million distinct CDR3 sequences, 35% to 55% seen once. Sequencing was carried out using blood. The source of these receptors is a woman aged 55 to 70 in good health.

This clonotype was observed a handful of times. This CDR3 is CASSSTLDRTDTQYF. The CDR3 region has the DNA TGTGCCAGCAGTTCTACCCTCGACCGCACAGATACGCAGTATTTT. The V and J genes are TRBV27 and TRBJ2-3; D is undetermined. Deletions cut 4 bases from V and 1 base from J, with 12 bases between. This CDR3 has 15 amino acids. In germline, CDR1 is MNHEY, CDR2 SMNVEV (reference sequence).

As regards this clonotype: This clone may be a read error of a much larger clone one base away. The chain joins TRBV20-1 to TRBJ2-1; D not resolved. Germline-derived CDR1 and CDR2 are DFQATT and SNEGSKA (reference sequence). The CDR3 totals 13 residues. Trimming pared 0 bases from V and 13 bases from J, leaving 16 bases between. In DNA form, the CDR3 reads TGCAGTGCTAGAGATAACTACCAAGAGACCCAGTTCTTC. Protein product: CSARDNYQETQFF.

V and J are TRBV6-1 and TRBJ2-7; 10 bases are a match to TRBD2. Germline-derived CDR1 and CDR2 are MNHNS and SASEGT. J gave up 3 bases and V 5 bases, and 10 bases lay outside the gene matches. This CDR3 spans 16 amino acids. The chain's CDR3 is CASSSSIAGGIYEQYF. The CDR3 coding sequence is TGTGCCAGCAGTTCTTCTATAGCGGGGGGTATCTACGAGCAGTACTTC.

This clonotype has more than one count but fewer than ten. The chain couples TRBV9 to TRBJ2-5; weak D call: TRBD2 (6 bases). V dropped 7 bases and J dropped 2 bases, with 30 bases sitting between them. The CDR3 spans 19 residues. From germline, CDR1 is SGDLS and CDR2 YYNGEE. The CDR3 region has the DNA TGTGCCAGCGACCATCGGGGGTGCTCTTCGCTAGGCAAGCAAGAGACCCAGTACTTC. Its translation is CASDHRGCSSLGKQETQYF.

This clonotype turned up a few times. The chain couples TRBV6-5 to TRBJ2-5, with a possible D match to TRBD1 (6 bases). V shed 0 bases and J shed 9 bases, with 8 bases lying between them. The germline V gene has CDR1 MNHEY and CDR2 SVGAGI. The CDR3 contains 12 residues. The chain's CDR3 is CASSYSKGAQYF. The CDR3, as DNA: TGTGCCAGCAGTTACTCGAAGGGGGCCCAGTACTTC.

This clonotype has only a few counts. The genes are TRBV28 and TRBJ2-5; 14 bases match TRBD2. V was clipped by 6 bases and J by 8 bases; unmatched bases: 8. This CDR3 spans 15 amino acids. Looked up from germline, CDR1 is MDHEN and CDR2 is SYDVKM. In DNA, the CDR3 is TGTGCCAGCAGCTCCCCCGGGACTAGCGGGAGTACCCAGTACTTC. This translates into CASSSPGTSGSTQYF.

This clonotype has a handful of counts. The chain is built from TRBV4-1 and TRBJ2-3; D call uncertain. From germline, CDR1 is MGHRA and CDR2 YSYEKL. Trimming shortened V by 0 bases and J by 4 bases, and 8 bases separated the two germline ends. CDR3 length equals 14 residues. CDR3 coding DNA: TGCGCCAGCAGCCAAGAGCTAAGTGCAGATACGCAGTATTTT. It translates to CASSQELSADTQYF.

V and J are TRBV28 and TRBJ2-5; D may be TRBD2 (6 bases). The J call is doubtful: the DNA matches TRBJ2-7 better. Germline V gene sequence: CDR1 MDHEN, CDR2 SYDVKM. The CDR3 spans 14 residues. As DNA, the CDR3 is TGTGCCAGCAGTTTCGCCGGGAGTCGGTTCGAGCAGTACTTC. It specifies CASSFAGSRFEQYF.

This clonotype came up a few times. This sequence joins TRBV10-3 and TRBJ2-5, with 7 bases lining up with TRBD2. Trimming at V came to 10 bases and at J to 1 base, leaving 3 bases not matched to a gene. The CDR3 is 12 amino acids. Germline V gene sequence: CDR1 ENHRY, CDR2 SYGVKD. The CDR3 is CATAGVQETQYF. The CDR3 nucleotides are TGTGCCACCGCGGGGGTCCAAGAGACCCAGTACTTC.

This clonotype was observed many times. The V gene is TRBV20-1, the J gene TRBJ1-5; a weak D match, TRBD1 (6 bases). Between the trimmed V and J ends, which lost 2 bases and 0 bases, there was a span of 8 bases. The CDR3 runs 14 residues. The V gene's germline CDR1 is DFQATT and CDR2 SNEGSKA (reference sequence). The CDR3 DNA reads as TGCAGTGCTAGACCAGGGGCTAGCAATCAGCCCCAGCATTTT. This encodes CSARPGASNQPQHF.

The V call is TRBV27, the J call TRBJ2-3; D may be TRBD1 (6 bases). CDR3 length: 14 residues. CDR1 and CDR2 (germline): MNHEY, SMNVEV (reference sequence). Trimming took 6 bases from V and 5 from J, leaving 15 bases between them. The CDR3 loop reads CASRKQGQGDTQYF. The CDR3 DNA reads as TGTGCCAGCAGAAAACAGGGCCAGGGAGATACGCAGTATTTT.

V usage is TRBV28 and J usage is TRBJ2-1; tentative D call: TRBD1 (5 bases). With the DNA end fitting TRBJ2-7 better, the J assignment may be wrong. This CDR3 is built from 14 residues. Germline V CDR1 and CDR2: MDHEN, SYDVKM. The CDR3 spells CALGKGIAYNEQYF. Written as DNA, the CDR3 is TGTGCCCTAGGGAAGGGGATAGCCTACAATGAGCAGTACTTC.

J is TRBJ2-1 and V is TRBV12-3 or TRBV12-4, with a possible D match to TRBD1 (8 bases). Trimming removed 6 bases from V and 1 base from J, with 16 bases in between. The CDR3 runs to 16 residues. The CDR3 DNA reads TGTGCCAGCAGCCCTGGGGGGGACAGGTCCTACAATGAGCAGTTCTTC. It specifies CASSPGGDRSYNEQFF.

This sequence joins TRBV6-4 and TRBJ1-5; possibly TRBD1 for D (6 bases). Germline CDR1 is MRHNA and CDR2 is SNTAGT. With 7 bases removed from V and 0 bases from J, the gap between germline ends came to 25 bases. The CDR3 length is 19 residues. This CDR3 is CASISWDLGGAYSNQPQHF. CDR3 DNA: TGTGCCAGCATCTCATGGGACCTAGGGGGGGCCTATAGCAATCAGCCCCAGCATTTT.

The chain recombines TRBV27 with TRBJ1-5, with D possibly matching TRBD1 (5 bases). Germline lookup yields CDR1 MNHEY and CDR2 SMNVEV (reference sequence). The CDR3 totals 15 residues. The V end lost 6 bases, the J end lost 0 bases, and 12 bases lay between the germline ends. The CDR3 loop is CASRHTGVSNQPQHF. The CDR3 nucleotides are TGTGCCAGCAGACACACAGGCGTTAGCAATCAGCCCCAGCATTTT.

This clonotype has more than one count but fewer than ten. The chain combines TRBV7-2 with TRBJ2-5; TRBD2 aligns across 8 bases. Looked up from germline, CDR1 is SGHTA and CDR2 is FQGNSA. The CDR3 is 15 amino acids. V dropped 3 bases and J dropped 3; count of bases not matched to a gene: 6. The CDR3 spells CASSLSTSAEETQYF. In DNA, the CDR3 is TGTGCCAGCAGCTTGTCGACTAGCGCTGAAGAGACCCAGTACTTC. The full variable domain, rest sourced from reference TRBV7-2 and TRBJ2-5, is GAGVSQSPSNKVTEKGKDVELRCDPISGHTALYWYRQSLGQGLEFLIYFQGNSAPDKSGLPSDRFSAERTGGSVSTLTIQRTQQEDSAVYLCASSLSTSAEETQYFGPGTRLLVL.

The V and J genes are TRBV9 and TRBJ2-3; D ambiguous. The CDR3 length is 14 residues. V shed 0 bases and J shed 5 bases, with 10 bases lying between them. Per the germline V gene, CDR1 is SGDLS and CDR2 is YYNGEE. CDR3 sequence (DNA): TGTGCCAGCAGCGTAGACCTTAGAGGAGATACGCAGTATTTT. Translating it yields CASSVDLRGDTQYF.

The chain uses TRBV12-1 and TRBJ2-3. TRBV12-1 is a pseudogene. The CDR3 covers 13 residues. The CDR3, as DNA: TGTGCCAGCAGCGTTGCCGTGACCCAAGCGCAGTATTTT. Translation gives CASSVAVTQAQYF.

The chain uses TRBV6-5 and TRBJ2-3; 9 nucleotides match TRBD2. The CDR3 sequence is 17 residues long. Germline CDR1 and CDR2: MNHEY and SVGAGI. The trim removed 2 bases at V and 3 bases at J, leaving 9 bases unmatched. The CDR3 nucleotides read TGTGCCAGCAGTTACCGAACACTAGCGGGCGGAACAGATACGCAGTATTTT. Translation: CASSYRTLAGGTDTQYF.

The chain couples TRBV9 to TRBJ2-1; no clear D gene. Per the germline V gene, CDR1 is SGDLS and CDR2 is YYNGEE. The V end lost 4 bases, the J end lost 3 bases, and 14 bases lay between the germline ends. This CDR3 region has 15 residues. The CDR3 is CASSTQAEFYNEQFF. DNA of the CDR3: TGTGCCAGCAGCACTCAGGCGGAATTCTACAATGAGCAGTTCTTC.

The V call is TRBV12-3 or TRBV12-4, the J call TRBJ2-5, with 9 bases aligning to TRBD2. The CDR3 consists of 16 residues. V lost 5 bases, J lost 0 bases, and 7 bases stayed unmatched. The CDR3 coding sequence is TGTGCCAGCAGTACCAGGACTAGCGAGTACCAAGAGACCCAGTACTTC. Translating it yields CASSTRTSEYQETQYF.

The chain carries TRBV27 and TRBJ1-2, with D unresolved. The germline V gene encodes CDR1 MNHEY and CDR2 SMNVEV (reference sequence). CDR3 length: 13 amino acids. V gave up 5 bases and J gave up 5 bases, with 12 bases separating them. CDR3 protein: CASSMKPYYGYTF. The CDR3 region has the DNA TGTGCCAGCAGTATGAAACCTTATTATGGCTACACCTTC.

The chain links TRBV5-1 to TRBJ2-5; TRBD1 matches at 9 bases. The germline CDR1 and CDR2 sequences are SGHRS and YFSETQ. V shed 2 bases, J shed 2 bases, and the junction held 16 bases outside the gene matches. The CDR3 loop spans 19 amino acids. CDR3 sequence reads: CASSFPGQGEGALQETQYF. The CDR3 region has the DNA TGCGCCAGCAGCTTCCCGGGACAGGGAGAAGGGGCATTACAAGAGACCCAGTACTTC. Drawing the rest from reference TRBV5-1 and TRBJ2-5, the complete variable domain is KAGVTQTPRYLIKTRGQQVTLSCSPISGHRSVSWYQQTPGQGLQFLFEYFSETQRNKGNFPGRFSGRQFSNSRSEMNVSTLELGDSALYLCASSFPGQGEGALQETQYFGPGTRLLVL.

The genes are TRBV6-1 and TRBJ1-1, with D unresolved. Per the germline V gene, CDR1 is MNHNS and CDR2 is SASEGT. The V gene lost 2 bases and the J gene lost 0 bases, with 10 bases spanning the gap. The CDR3 runs to 15 residues. In DNA form, the CDR3 reads TGTGCCAGCAGTGAACGGGGTTTGATGAACACTGAAGCTTTCTTT. Its protein is CASSERGLMNTEAFF.

V gene TRBV7-9 combines with J gene TRBJ2-7; D call uncertain. The CDR3 sequence is 15 residues long. Trimming removed 1 base from V and 4 bases from J, with 14 bases in between. CDR1 is SEHNR, CDR2 FQNEAQ, per germline (reference sequence). CDR3 loop: CASSLGTASLYEQYF. In DNA, the CDR3 is TGTGCCAGCAGCTTAGGGACGGCGAGCCTTTACGAGCAGTACTTC.